A single sample is the source of the 11 T cell receptor beta chains below, sequenced in a study of OX40 agonist ivuxolimab in advanced cancers. The assay was immunoSEQ multiplex PCR, and TCRdb's table has in-frame clones only and misses some. This table has around 15,000 clones, around two thirds appearing once. The specimen comprised CD4+ or CD8+ T cells sorted from blood, sampled in a trial of the OX40 agonist ivuxolimab. All receptors come from an adult with an advanced solid tumor such as melanoma, head and neck, liver or kidney cancer.

CDR3 loop: CASSVGTTGELFF. For the CDR3, the DNA is TGTGCCAGCAGCGTAGGAACCACCGGGGAGCTGTTTTTT. V gene TRBV9 combines with J gene TRBJ2-2; D ambiguous. Germline loops: CDR1 SGDLS, CDR2 YYNGEE. CDR3 length: 13 residues. V was cut by 0 bases and J by 4 bases, with 4 bases left in between.

The chain uses TRBV30 and TRBJ2-7; 7 nucleotides match TRBD1. This CDR3 is 12 amino acids long. Trimming took 2 bases from V and 7 from J; bases not matched to a gene: 5. The germline gives CDR1 GTSNPN, CDR2 SVGIG (reference sequence). The CDR3 region has the DNA TGTGCCTGGAGTATACAGGGGAATGAGCAGTACTTC. Amino acids: CAWSIQGNEQYF.

This clone was counted between two and nine times. The chain employs TRBV2 and TRBJ2-5; D call uncertain. Germline lookup yields CDR1 SNHLY and CDR2 FYNNEI. V lost 3 bases and J 5 bases, leaving 13 bases between the germline ends. The CDR3 runs to 14 residues. CDR3 DNA: TGTGCCAGCAGTGACAAGCGTTTTTGGGAGACCCAGTACTTC. It specifies CASSDKRFWETQYF.

The rearrangement uses TRBV5-1 and TRBJ1-2; the match to TRBD1 covers 7 bases. The CDR3 length is 14 residues. Germline CDR1 is SGHRS and CDR2 is YFSETQ. V trimming: 4 bases; J trimming: 6 bases; junction bases outside the gene matches: 9. CDR3 coding DNA: TGCGCCAGCAGCCTGACCTACGGGACAGATGGCTACACCTTC. As protein: CASSLTYGTDGYTF.

The chain links TRBV10-2 to TRBJ2-2, with 8 nucleotides matching TRBD1. CDR1 and CDR2 from the germline V gene are WSHSY and SAAADI. The junction had 7 bases not matched to a gene; V was cut back by 4 bases and J by 6 bases. CDR3 length: 15 amino acids. This CDR3 is CASSGTQGASGELFF. CDR3 sequence (DNA): TGCGCCAGCAGTGGCACTCAGGGGGCCTCCGGGGAGCTGTTTTTT.

CDR3 in DNA: TGCAGCGTTGGTCCCAGCACCTACGAGCAGTACTTC. Residues: CSVGPSTYEQYF. V and J are TRBV29-1 and TRBJ2-7; D gene uncertain. This CDR3 spans 12 amino acids. V was shortened by 4 bases and J by 2 bases, with 9 bases between the two germline ends. In germline, CDR1 is SQVTM, CDR2 ANQGSEA.

The sample holds a few counts of this clone. The chain employs TRBV19 and TRBJ1-1, with TRBD1 matching 8 bases. The CDR3 contains 14 residues. The germline gives CDR1 LNHDA, CDR2 SQIVND (reference sequence). Trimming removed 3 bases from V and 5 bases from J; junction bases left unmatched: 5. The CDR3 reads CASSIQGARTEAFF. CDR3 coding DNA: TGTGCCAGTAGTATCCAGGGGGCGAGGACTGAAGCTTTCTTT. Based on the CDR3 plus reference TRBV19 and TRBJ1-1, the full variable domain is DGGITQSPKYLFRKEGQNVTLSCEQNLNHDAMYWYRQDPGQGLRLIYYSQIVNDFQKGDIAEGYSVSREKKESFPLTVTSAQKNPTAFYLCASSIQGARTEAFFGQGTRLTVV.

This chain connects TRBV4-1 to TRBJ2-7; 9 nucleotides line up with TRBD2. J gave up 6 bases and V 4 bases, and 10 bases lay outside the gene matches. The CDR3 spans 15 residues. Germline assignment: CDR1 MGHRA and CDR2 YSYEKL. This CDR3 is CASSPRGAGGTEQYF. The CDR3 DNA reads TGCGCCAGCAGCCCCCGGGGAGCGGGGGGAACCGAGCAGTACTTC.

The chain couples TRBV5-4 to TRBJ1-4; 7 nucleotides align to TRBD1. After removal of 2 bases from V and 6 bases from J, the junction contained 4 bases not matched to a gene. CDR3 size: 14 residues. The germline gives CDR1 SGHNT, CDR2 YYREEE (reference sequence). CDR3 loop: CASSFRGGDEKLFF. The CDR3 nucleotides read TGTGCCAGCAGCTTCAGGGGGGGAGATGAAAAACTGTTTTTT.

This rearrangement joins TRBV7-9 to TRBJ2-7; D may be TRBD1 (5 bases). CDR1 and CDR2 (germline): SEHNR, FQNEAQ (reference sequence). The CDR3 is made up of 14 amino acids. With 4 bases removed from V and 2 bases from J, the gap between germline ends came to 12 bases. The CDR3: CASSSYTGTYEQYF. CDR3 in DNA: TGTGCCAGCAGCTCTTATACAGGTACCTACGAGCAGTACTTC. Together with reference TRBV7-9 and TRBJ2-7, the CDR3 gives the full variable domain: DTGVSQNPRHKITKRGQNVTFRCDPISEHNRLYWYRQTLGQGPEFLTYFQNEAQLEKSRLLSDRFSAERPKGSFSTLEIQRTEQGDSAMYLCASSSYTGTYEQYFGPGTRLTVT.

This sequence joins TRBV4-2 and TRBJ1-2, with no clear D. The CDR3 has 15 amino acids. CDR1 is LGHNA, CDR2 YNFKEQ, per germline. V shed 2 bases and J shed 4 bases, with 14 bases lying between them. CDR3 amino acids: CASSQKAAGIYGYTF. CDR3 DNA: TGTGCCAGCAGCCAAAAGGCCGCAGGCATCTATGGCTACACCTTC.